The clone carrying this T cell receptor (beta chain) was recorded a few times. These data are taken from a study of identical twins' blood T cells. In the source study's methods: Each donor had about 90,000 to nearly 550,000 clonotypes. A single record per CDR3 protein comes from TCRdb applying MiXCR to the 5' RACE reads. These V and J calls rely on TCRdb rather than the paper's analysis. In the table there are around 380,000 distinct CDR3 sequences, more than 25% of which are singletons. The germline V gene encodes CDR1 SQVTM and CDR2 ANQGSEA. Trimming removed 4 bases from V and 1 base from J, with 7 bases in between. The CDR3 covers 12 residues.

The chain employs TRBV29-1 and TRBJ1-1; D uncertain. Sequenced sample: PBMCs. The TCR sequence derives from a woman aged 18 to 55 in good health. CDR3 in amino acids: CSVVWGNTEAFF. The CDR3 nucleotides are TGCAGCGTTGTTTGGGGGAACACTGAAGCTTTCTTT.